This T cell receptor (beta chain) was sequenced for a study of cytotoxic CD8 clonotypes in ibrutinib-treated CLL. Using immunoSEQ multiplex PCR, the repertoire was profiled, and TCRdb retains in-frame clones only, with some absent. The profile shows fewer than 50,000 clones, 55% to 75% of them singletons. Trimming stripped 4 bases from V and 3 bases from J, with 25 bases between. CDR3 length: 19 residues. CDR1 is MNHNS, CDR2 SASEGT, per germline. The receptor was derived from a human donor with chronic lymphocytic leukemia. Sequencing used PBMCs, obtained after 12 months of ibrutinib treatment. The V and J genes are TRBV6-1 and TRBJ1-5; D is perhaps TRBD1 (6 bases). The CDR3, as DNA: TGTGCCAGCAGTGGGGGACTGGGGGCGGCCGTTAGAAACAATCAGCCCCAGCATTTT. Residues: CASSGGLGAAVRNNQPQHF.